Listed here is a single TCR beta chain. Its antigen remains unidentified. The libraries were made with immunoSEQ version 4 in survey mode. Assay used: immunoSEQ multiplex PCR; TCRdb lists only in-frame clones, some missing. In the table there are some 37,000 clones, 82% of which are singletons. Overlapping HIV-1 Gag 15-mer peptides at around 0.91 ug per peptide per mL were used. Memory cells lacking CD40L and CD69 with high CD45RO were sorted. The sample belongs to a study of persistence of HIV-infected CD4 T cells. The overall study: CD4+ T cells responding to CMV or HIV-1 Gag were isolated.

The CDR3 length is 13 residues. V was cut by 7 bases and J by 5 bases, with 12 bases left in between. Germline V gives CDR1 MNHEY, CDR2 SVGAGI. This receptor was taken from an adult with HIV. The donor label of this sample is uncertain. This chain uses TRBV6-5 with TRBJ1-5, with no clear D. This specimen consisted of cultured CD4+ T cells from PBMCs, obtained from a patient who received antiretroviral therapy. CDR3 coding DNA: TGTGCCAGCACAGCAATAGATTATCAGCCCCAGCATTTT. As protein: CASTAIDYQPQHF.